This T cell receptor beta chain was recorded in a study of sequential checkpoint blockade in melanoma. Study-level information: Randomization was 1:1 between first-line nivolumab→ipilimumab and ipilimumab→nivolumab. Maintenance nivolumab came after either treatment sequence.

Clones were sequenced by immunoSEQ multiplex PCR, and TCRdb holds only the in-frame ones, with some missing. The profile shows about 12,000 clones, about 61% of them singletons. Specified treatment: randomized to nivolumab then ipilimumab (arm A) or the reverse (arm B). Sorted cells were live CD3+CD8+, lacking CD19 and CD56, from PBMCs. This sequence was found in a human donor with melanoma. The sequences come from CD8+ T cells sorted from blood (inferred from file names), collected from a patient given nivolumab and ipilimumab in sequence.

The DNA of the CDR3 is TGTGCCAGCAGCTTAGCCCCGGGACAGGGCAATTCACCCCTCCACTTT. As protein: CASSLAPGQGNSPLHF. The chain uses TRBV7-6 and TRBJ1-6; 9 positions agree with TRBD1. This CDR3 region has 16 residues. Germline-derived CDR1 and CDR2 are SGHVS and FNYEAQ. Germline trimming cut 0 bases from V and 7 bases from J; bases unmatched to any gene: 4.